The TCR beta chain under discussion was sequenced for a study of cytotoxic CD8 clonotypes in ibrutinib-treated CLL (dated by TCRdb to about 2021). Regarding the study in general: The cohort included approximately 15 treatment-naive and about a dozen relapsed/refractory patients; some 18 were IGHV unmutated. Responses were partial in about 25 patients and complete in 2; after median 68 months follow-up, about 14 stayed in remission and about twelve progressed. Response samples were obtained after a median of roughly 13 months of treatment, with a range of roughly 6 to 40 months. On average, each sample yielded 255,043 productive templates and 80,000 to 95,000 productive rearrangements. Of the roughly 90 people in the trial, approximately 28 had longitudinal samples available. Cryopreserved peripheral blood mononuclear cells were collected at three points: before therapy, at response, and at either sustained remission or disease progression. Every sample from remission and from progressive disease was obtained while the patients were still on ibrutinib.

Paper-wide results and their limitations: Public clonotypes were rare and either shrank or stayed stable during treatment, and the rise in clonality at ibrutinib response reflected expansion of private clonotypes. At ibrutinib response clonality went up, during sustained remission it held steady, and at progression it dropped back toward baseline. At baseline, clonality was higher than in age-matched healthy donors and showed a strong correlation with circulating CD8+ T-cell counts. Sampling times were not matched between sustained-remission and progressing patients, and lymph node repertoires were not studied.

Worth noting for this clone: What antigen it recognizes has not been identified. Qualities for individual bases were not recorded, and no much larger clone is one base off.

Each clonotype received, on average, roughly 9.6x coverage in deep resolution sequencing performed on a MiSeq, where the target depth lay between 1 in 1 million and 1 in 200,000 T cells. The immunoSEQ hsTCRB Kit was used to generate the TCR beta libraries. Processing in the source paper ran as follows. ImmunoSEQ Data Assistant and ImmunoSEQ Analyzer were used for data analysis, and V, D and J genes were assigned according to IMGT definitions. Clonality, with values ranging from 0 to 1, was calculated as one minus the normalized Shannon entropy of productive rearrangement frequencies. Public clonotype analysis was restricted to overrepresented clonotypes comprising at least 0.05% of each patient's repertoire. Approximately 13 age-matched healthy donor repertoires from immuneACCESS served as clonality controls. TCRdb took this table from immuneACCESS and kept in-frame rearrangements with V and J called. Such tables lack part of the clones; where checked against another copy, unresolved V genes explain under half of the gap, and the rest is unexplained. V and J calls and clone size are copied from that table; D and trimming were computed from the DNA. The sample contains over 100,000 clones, 75% to 90% of them found a single time. The ten largest clones take up approximately 2% of the sample.

V gives up 5 bases and J gives up 3 bases, and the segment between their germline ends measures 20 bases. There are 16 amino acids in the CDR3, from cysteine to phenylalanine inclusive. Solely the CDR3 DNA is kept, with 48 bases framed from the first base. Looking up the germline V gene yields CDR1 SQVTM and CDR2 ANQGSEA. The meaning of the sample's time point label: approximately 25 months on ibrutinib. For TCR beta library preparation, around 1.8 micrograms of genomic DNA were extracted from the cryopreserved PBMCs. High-throughput TCR beta sequencing was performed on longitudinal blood samples from CLL patients receiving ibrutinib monotherapy. The patients took part in an open-label, single-center phase 2 trial of ibrutinib monotherapy.

The receptor was isolated from a human donor with chronic lymphocytic leukemia. This chain joins TRBV29-1 to TRBJ2-4; no D gene call is confident. The source material was PBMCs, sampled after 24 months of ibrutinib treatment. The CDR3 here reads CSVTLEISFVKNIQYF. The DNA reads as follows: TGCAGCGTTACCCTCGAGATATCATTTGTCAAAAACATTCAGTACTTC.